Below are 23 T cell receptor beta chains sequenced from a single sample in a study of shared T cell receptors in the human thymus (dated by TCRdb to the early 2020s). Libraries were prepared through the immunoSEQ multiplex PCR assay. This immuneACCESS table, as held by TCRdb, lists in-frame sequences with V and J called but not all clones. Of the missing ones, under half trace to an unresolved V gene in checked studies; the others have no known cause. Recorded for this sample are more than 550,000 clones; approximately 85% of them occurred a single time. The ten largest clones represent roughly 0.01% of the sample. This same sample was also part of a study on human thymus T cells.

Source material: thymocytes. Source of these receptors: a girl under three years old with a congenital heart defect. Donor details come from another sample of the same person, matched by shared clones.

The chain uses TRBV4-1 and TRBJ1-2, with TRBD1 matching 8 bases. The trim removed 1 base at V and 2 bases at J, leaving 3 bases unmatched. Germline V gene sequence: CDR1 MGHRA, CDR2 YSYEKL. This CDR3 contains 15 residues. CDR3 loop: CASSQGGQDNYGYTF. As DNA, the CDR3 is TGCGCCAGCAGCCAAGGGGGACAGGACAACTATGGCTACACCTTC.

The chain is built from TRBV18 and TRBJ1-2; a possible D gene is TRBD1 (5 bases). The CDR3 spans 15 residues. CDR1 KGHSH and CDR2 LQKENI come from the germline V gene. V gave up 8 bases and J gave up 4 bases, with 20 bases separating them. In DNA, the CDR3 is TGTGCCAGCCGAAAGACGGGACCGGGGGGCTATGGCTACACCTTC. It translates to CASRKTGPGGYGYTF.

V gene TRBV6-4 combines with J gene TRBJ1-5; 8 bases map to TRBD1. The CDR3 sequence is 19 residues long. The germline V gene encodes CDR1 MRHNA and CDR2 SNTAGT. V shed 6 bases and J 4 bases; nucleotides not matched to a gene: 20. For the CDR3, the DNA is TGTGCCAGCAGGAACAGGACAGGGAGGAAATGCATTGAGAATCAGCCCCAGCATTTT. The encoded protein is CASRNRTGRKCIENQPQHF.

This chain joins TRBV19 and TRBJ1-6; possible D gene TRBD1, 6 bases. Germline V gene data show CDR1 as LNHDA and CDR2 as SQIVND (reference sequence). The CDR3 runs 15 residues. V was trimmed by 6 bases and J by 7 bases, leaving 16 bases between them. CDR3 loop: CASRRGGDGNSPLHF. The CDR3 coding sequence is TGTGCCAGTAGAAGGGGGGGGGACGGGAATTCACCCCTCCACTTT.

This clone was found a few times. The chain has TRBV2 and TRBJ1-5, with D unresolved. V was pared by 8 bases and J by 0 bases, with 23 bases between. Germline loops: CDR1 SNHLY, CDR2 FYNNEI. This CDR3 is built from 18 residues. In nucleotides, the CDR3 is TGTGCCAGCCAAGCAGGCGGGTGGCGATCTAATAGCAATCAGCCCCAGCATTTT. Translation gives CASQAGGWRSNSNQPQHF.

The CDR3, as DNA: TGTGCCAGACCCGGGACTAGCGGGGGGCTGGTATACAATGAGCAGTTCTTC. Its protein product is CARPGTSGGLVYNEQFF. V is TRBV2 and J is TRBJ2-1; 15 nucleotides agree with TRBD2. The CDR3 has 17 residues. From germline, CDR1 is SNHLY and CDR2 FYNNEI. With V trimmed by 9 bases and J by 4 bases, 10 bases remained unmatched.

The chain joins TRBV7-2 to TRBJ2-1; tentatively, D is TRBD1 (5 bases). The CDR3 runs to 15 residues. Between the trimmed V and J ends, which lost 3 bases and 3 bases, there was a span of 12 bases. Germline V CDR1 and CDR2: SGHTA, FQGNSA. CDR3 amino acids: CASSFGQAVYNEQFF. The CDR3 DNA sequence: TGTGCCAGCAGCTTCGGACAAGCTGTCTACAATGAGCAGTTCTTC. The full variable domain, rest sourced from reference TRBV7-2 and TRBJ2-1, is GAGVSQSPSNKVTEKGKDVELRCDPISGHTALYWYRQSLGQGLEFLIYFQGNSAPDKSGLPSDRFSAERTGGSVSTLTIQRTQQEDSAVYLCASSFGQAVYNEQFFGPGTRLTVL.

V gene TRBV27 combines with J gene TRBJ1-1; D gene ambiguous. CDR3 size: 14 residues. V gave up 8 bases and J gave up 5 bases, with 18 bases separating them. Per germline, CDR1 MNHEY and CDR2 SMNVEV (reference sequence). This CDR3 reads CASSIAGSGTEAFF. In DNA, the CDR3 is TGTGCCAGCTCCATAGCGGGCAGTGGGACTGAAGCTTTCTTT.

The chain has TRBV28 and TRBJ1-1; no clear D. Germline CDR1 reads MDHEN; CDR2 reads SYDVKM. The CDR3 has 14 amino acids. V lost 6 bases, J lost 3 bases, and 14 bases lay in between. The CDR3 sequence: CASSRVFGDTEAFF. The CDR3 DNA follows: TGTGCCAGCAGCCGGGTGTTTGGAGACACTGAAGCTTTCTTT.

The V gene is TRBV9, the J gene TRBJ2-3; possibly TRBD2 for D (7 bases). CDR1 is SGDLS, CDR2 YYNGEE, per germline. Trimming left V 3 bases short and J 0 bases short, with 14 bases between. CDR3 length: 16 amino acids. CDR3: CASSETGGGSTDTQYF. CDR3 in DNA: TGTGCCAGCAGCGAGACCGGCGGGGGCAGCACAGATACGCAGTATTTT.

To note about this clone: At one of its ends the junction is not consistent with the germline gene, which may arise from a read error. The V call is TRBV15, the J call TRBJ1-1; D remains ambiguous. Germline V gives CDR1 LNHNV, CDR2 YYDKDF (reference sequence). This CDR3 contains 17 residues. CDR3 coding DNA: TGTGCCACCAGCAGAGGAGTCCCAACAGAACCGAACGCTGAAGCTTTCTTT. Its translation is CATSRGVPTEPNAEAFF.

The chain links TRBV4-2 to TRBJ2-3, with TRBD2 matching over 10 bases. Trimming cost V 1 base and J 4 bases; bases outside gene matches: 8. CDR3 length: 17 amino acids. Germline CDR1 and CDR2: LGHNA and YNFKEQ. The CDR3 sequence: CASSQGGLALAPDTQYF. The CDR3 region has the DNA TGTGCCAGCAGCCAAGGGGGACTAGCGTTAGCACCAGATACGCAGTATTTT.

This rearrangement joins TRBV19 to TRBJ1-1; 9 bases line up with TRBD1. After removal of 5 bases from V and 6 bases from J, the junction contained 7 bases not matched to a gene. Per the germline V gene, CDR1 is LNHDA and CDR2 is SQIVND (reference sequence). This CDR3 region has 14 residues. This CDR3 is CASSAAGTGSEAFF. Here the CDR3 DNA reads TGTGCCAGTAGTGCCGCCGGGACAGGGTCTGAAGCTTTCTTT.

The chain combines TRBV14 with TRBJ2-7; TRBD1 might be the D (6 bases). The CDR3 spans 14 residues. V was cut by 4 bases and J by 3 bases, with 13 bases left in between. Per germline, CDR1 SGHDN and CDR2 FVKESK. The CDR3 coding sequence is TGTGCCAGCAGCCCGGACAGAAGGCACTACGAGCAGTACTTC. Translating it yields CASSPDRRHYEQYF.

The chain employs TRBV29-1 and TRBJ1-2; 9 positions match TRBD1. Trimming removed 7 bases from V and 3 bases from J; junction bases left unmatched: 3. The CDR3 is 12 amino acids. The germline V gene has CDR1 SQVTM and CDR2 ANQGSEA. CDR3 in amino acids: CSGGQGHYGYTF. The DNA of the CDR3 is TGCAGCGGGGGACAGGGCCACTATGGCTACACCTTC.

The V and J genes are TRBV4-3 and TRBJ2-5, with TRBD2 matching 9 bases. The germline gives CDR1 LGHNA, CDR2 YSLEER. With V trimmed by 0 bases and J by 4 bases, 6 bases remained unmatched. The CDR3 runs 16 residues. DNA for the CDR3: TGCGCCAGCAGCCAAGATTGGCGGGGGGGTAGAGAGACCCAGTACTTC. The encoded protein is CASSQDWRGGRETQYF.

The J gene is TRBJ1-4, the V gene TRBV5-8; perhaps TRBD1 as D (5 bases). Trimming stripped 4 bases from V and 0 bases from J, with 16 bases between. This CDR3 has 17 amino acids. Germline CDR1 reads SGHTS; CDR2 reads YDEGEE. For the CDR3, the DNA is TGTGCCAGCAGCCCGGGGGGGGAGCCCACAACTAATGAAAAACTGTTTTTT. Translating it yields CASSPGGEPTTNEKLFF.

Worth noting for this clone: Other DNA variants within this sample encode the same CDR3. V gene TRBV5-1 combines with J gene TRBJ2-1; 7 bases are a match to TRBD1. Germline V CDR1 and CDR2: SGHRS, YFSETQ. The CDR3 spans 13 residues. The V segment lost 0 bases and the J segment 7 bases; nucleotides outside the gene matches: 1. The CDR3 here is CASSLAGGNEQFF. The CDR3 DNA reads TGCGCCAGCAGCTTGGCAGGGGGTAATGAGCAGTTCTTC.

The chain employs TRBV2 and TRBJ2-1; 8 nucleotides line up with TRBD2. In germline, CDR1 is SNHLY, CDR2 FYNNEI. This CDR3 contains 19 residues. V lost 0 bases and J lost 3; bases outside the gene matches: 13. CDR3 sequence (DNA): TGTGCCAGCAGTGAAGCAGGGACTAGGAACCCTGACGTCTACAATGAGCAGTTCTTC. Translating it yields CASSEAGTRNPDVYNEQFF.

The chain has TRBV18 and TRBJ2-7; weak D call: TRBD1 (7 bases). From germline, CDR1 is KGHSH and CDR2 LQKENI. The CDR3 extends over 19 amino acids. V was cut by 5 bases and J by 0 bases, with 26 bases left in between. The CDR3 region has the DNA TGTGCCAGCTCAGCCGGGCAGGGGGGCTCTCGTAGGAGCTCCTACGAGCAGTACTTC. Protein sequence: CASSAGQGGSRRSSYEQYF. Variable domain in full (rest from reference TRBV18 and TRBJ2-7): NAGVMQNPRHLVRRRGQEARLRCSPMKGHSHVYWYRQLPEEGLKFMVYLQKENIIDESGMPKERFSAEFPKEGPSILRIQQVVRGDSAAYFCASSAGQGGSRRSSYEQYFGPGTRLTVT.

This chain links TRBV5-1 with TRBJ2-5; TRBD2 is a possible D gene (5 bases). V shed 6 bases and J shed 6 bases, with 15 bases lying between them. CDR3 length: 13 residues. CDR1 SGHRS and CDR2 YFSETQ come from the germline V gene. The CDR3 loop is CASTEGRPKTQYF. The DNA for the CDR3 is TGCGCCAGCACAGAGGGTAGACCCAAGACCCAGTACTTC.

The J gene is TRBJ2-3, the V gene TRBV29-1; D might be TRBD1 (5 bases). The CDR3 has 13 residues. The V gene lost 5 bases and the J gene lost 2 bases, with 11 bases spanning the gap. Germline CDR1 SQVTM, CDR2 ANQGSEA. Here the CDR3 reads CSVFKGYTDTQYF. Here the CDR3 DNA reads TGCAGCGTTTTTAAGGGGTACACAGATACGCAGTATTTT.

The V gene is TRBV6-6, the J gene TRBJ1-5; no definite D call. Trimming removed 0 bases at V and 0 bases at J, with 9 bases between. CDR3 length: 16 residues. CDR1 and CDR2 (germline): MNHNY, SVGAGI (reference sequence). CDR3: CASSYSDRVSNQPQHF. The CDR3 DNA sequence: TGTGCCAGCAGTTACTCCGACCGGGTTAGCAATCAGCCCCAGCATTTT.